One TCR beta chain is described in this entry. TCRdb processed the 5' RACE reads anew with MiXCR; each CDR3 protein has one entry. Seen here are 350,000 or so distinct CDR3 sequences, under 25% observed once, and the top ten hold approximately 12%. The entry originates in a study of T-cell memory formation after mild COVID-19. CDR1 and CDR2 (germline): SGHRS, YFSETQ. Trimming cost V 0 bases and J 0 bases, with 9 bases left between them. This CDR3 is 15 amino acids long. The chain carries TRBV5-1 and TRBJ1-1, with D unclear. Specimen: PBMCs or a T cell subset sorted from them (not recorded which). The clonotype was recovered from an adult woman who had mild COVID-19 (a few samples of this study predate the infection). Cell type and time point are not known. CDR3 nucleotide sequence: TGCGCCAGCAGCTTGGAGAGATTTTTGAACACTGAAGCTTTCTTT. Protein product: CASSLERFLNTEAFF. Full variable domain (rest looked up from reference TRBV5-1 and TRBJ1-1): KAGVTQTPRYLIKTRGQQVTLSCSPISGHRSVSWYQQTPGQGLQFLFEYFSETQRNKGNFPGRFSGRQFSNSRSEMNVSTLELGDSALYLCASSLERFLNTEAFFGQGTRLTVV.